This TCR beta chain is from a study of T cell changes during pregnancy in multiple sclerosis. This CDR3 has 16 amino acids. V gave up 4 bases and J gave up 5 bases; unmatched junction bases: 8. Germline V gene sequence: CDR1 SGHVS, CDR2 FNYEAQ. Profiled with immunoSEQ multiplex PCR; TCRdb holds only in-frame clones, not every one. This sample has 40,000 to 55,000 clones; around 93% occur once, and the top ten carry around 2.6%. This clone was seen just once. The sequence came from a female donor with multiple sclerosis, enrolled in a pregnancy study. This material consisted of CD8+ T cells from peripheral blood mononuclear cells, taken in the second trimester of pregnancy. The chain carries TRBV7-6 and TRBJ2-7; 13 bases agree with TRBD2. The CDR3 nucleotides are TGTGCCAGCAGCTCGCGACTAGCGGGGGGTAACGACGAGCAGTACTTC. This gives the protein CASSSRLAGGNDEQYF.